These 13 T cell receptor beta chains were all obtained from the same sample, sequenced in a study of cytomegalovirus exposure and HLA in healthy donors. PCR employed 60 Vbeta and 13 Jbeta primers. Data came from immunoSEQ multiplex PCR; TCRdb stores just in-frame clones and leaves some out. The sample shows approximately 200,000 clones, approximately 81% of them seen only once. Specimen: PBMCs. The source of these receptors is a boy between 10 and 17 years old in good health and CMV-seronegative.

The chain couples TRBV18 to TRBJ2-7, with a tentative D call TRBD2 (6 bases). The V end was cut by 2 bases, the J end by 5 bases, with 10 bases between. This CDR3 has 13 amino acids. Per germline, CDR1 KGHSH and CDR2 LQKENI. Written as DNA, the CDR3 is TGTGCCAGCTCACCAGGTGGAGGGGACGAGCAGTACTTC. Translating gives CASSPGGGDEQYF.

This sequence joins TRBV27 and TRBJ1-5; D gene ambiguous. The V gene lost 4 bases and the J gene lost 6 bases, with 13 bases spanning the gap. The CDR3 totals 14 residues. Germline CDR1 is MNHEY and CDR2 is SMNVEV (reference sequence). This CDR3 is CASSSSEMSQPQHF. The CDR3 DNA sequence: TGTGCCAGCAGTTCTTCTGAGATGAGTCAGCCCCAGCATTTT.

The chain has TRBV5-6 and TRBJ2-3; perhaps TRBD1 as D (6 bases). This CDR3 has 14 amino acids. Germline V CDR1 and CDR2: SGHDT, YYEEEE. The germline V and J ends were trimmed by 1 base and 3 bases, with 9 bases remaining between them. CDR3 coding DNA: TGTGCCAGCAGCTTGTTACAGGGTACAGATACGCAGTATTTT. Translated: CASSLLQGTDTQYF.

The chain is built from TRBV19 and TRBJ2-7, with 7 bases fitting TRBD1. Germline-derived CDR1 and CDR2 are LNHDA and SQIVND (reference sequence). CDR3 length: 13 amino acids. The trim removed 6 bases at V and 2 bases at J, leaving 4 bases unmatched. CDR3 DNA sequence: TGTGCCAGTAGGAGGGACAGAACCTACGAGCAGTACTTC. Translated, it gives CASRRDRTYEQYF.

The rearrangement joins TRBV19 to TRBJ2-7; 8 bases match TRBD1. This CDR3 comprises 15 residues. J gave up 0 bases and V 4 bases, and 5 bases lay outside the gene matches. Germline loops: CDR1 LNHDA, CDR2 SQIVND (reference sequence). For the CDR3, the DNA is TGTGCCAGTAGTAGGGGGGACAGGAGCTCCTACGAGCAGTACTTC. This sequence encodes CASSRGDRSSYEQYF.

V is TRBV29-1 and J is TRBJ2-7, with 13 bases lining up with TRBD2. The V and J ends lost 1 base and 0 bases, in that order; junction bases with no gene match: 9. From germline, CDR1 is SQVTM and CDR2 ANQGSEA. This CDR3 contains 18 residues. Here the CDR3 DNA reads TGCAGCGTTGAAGTCCTTGAGGGACTAGCGGGACCCTCCTACGAGCAGTACTTC. It codes for CSVEVLEGLAGPSYEQYF.

This sequence joins TRBV7-9 and TRBJ2-7; a weak D match, TRBD2 (6 bases). The CDR3 runs 15 residues. The germline V gene encodes CDR1 SEHNR and CDR2 FQNEAQ (reference sequence). Trimming removed 5 bases at V and 6 bases at J, with 20 bases between. CDR3: CASSTIAAAGTEQYF. CDR3 sequence (DNA): TGTGCCAGCAGCACCATAGCGGCCGCAGGGACCGAGCAGTACTTC.

The J gene is TRBJ2-7, the V gene TRBV5-5, with TRBD2 matching 7 bases. The CDR3 totals 13 residues. The V segment lost 7 bases and the J segment 3 bases; nucleotides outside the gene matches: 7. The germline V gene has CDR1 SGHKS and CDR2 YYEKEE (reference sequence). CDR3 sequence reads: CASGLGRSYEQYF. CDR3 sequence (DNA): TGTGCCAGCGGACTAGGACGGAGCTACGAGCAGTACTTC.

This clone appeared a single time. The J gene is TRBJ2-7, the V gene TRBV18; 9 bases map to TRBD2. This CDR3 is 15 amino acids long. J lost 6 bases, V lost 6 bases, and 12 bases had no gene match. Germline lookup yields CDR1 KGHSH and CDR2 LQKENI. The CDR3 DNA reads TGTGCCAGCTCCGGGGTGGTGAGCGGGGGGCGCGAGCAGTACTTC. Protein: CASSGVVSGGREQYF.

The chain uses TRBV6-1 and TRBJ2-7, with D hard to call. There are 12 residues in the CDR3. The ends were cut back, 7 bases at V and 7 bases at J, with 14 bases in the middle. The germline gives CDR1 MNHNS, CDR2 SASEGT. The CDR3 sequence is CASIGLTREQYF. DNA of the CDR3: TGTGCCAGCATTGGTCTAACGCGGGAGCAGTACTTC.

The genes are TRBV4-3 and TRBJ2-5; the match to TRBD2 covers 9 bases. The CDR3 has 15 amino acids. With 0 bases clipped from V and 1 base from J, the junction kept 0 bases outside the gene matches. From germline, CDR1 is LGHNA and CDR2 YSLEER. The CDR3 nucleotides are TGCGCCAGCAGCCAAGAGCGGGGGGGCCAAGAGACCCAGTACTTC. Its translation: CASSQERGGQETQYF.

This clone was counted once. The gene calls are TRBV5-1 and TRBJ2-5, with D hard to call. Germline CDR1 is SGHRS and CDR2 is YFSETQ. Deletions cut 0 bases from V and 2 bases from J, with 5 bases between. The length of the CDR3 is 13 residues. The chain's CDR3 is CASSLAMQETQYF. The CDR3, as DNA: TGCGCCAGCAGCTTGGCTATGCAAGAGACCCAGTACTTC.

This clone showed up just a few times. This chain connects TRBV10-3 to TRBJ2-7; perhaps TRBD1 as D (6 bases). In germline, CDR1 is ENHRY, CDR2 SYGVKD. This CDR3 comprises 13 residues. V was pared by 4 bases and J by 7 bases, with 14 bases between. CDR3 coding DNA: TGTGCCATCAGTGGAGGACAGACGGGGGAGCAGTACTTC. Its translation: CAISGGQTGEQYF.